The text below deals with one TCR beta chain. Its target is unknown. Profiled with immunoSEQ multiplex PCR; TCRdb holds only in-frame clones, not every one. The sample contains roughly 110,000 clones, roughly 91% of which appear only once. The sample is drawn from a study of T cell responses to AZD1222 COVID-19 vaccine. Study results and limitations: Close to half of spike-specific TCRs reportedly recognize unmutated variant regions. The sample set comprised mostly white British donors with more females, and clonal diversity was possibly underestimated. Researchers took repertoire samples only after the peak T cell response had come.

CDR1 and CDR2 (germline): SGDLS, YYNGEE. CDR3 length: 17 residues. V shed 1 base, J shed 4 bases, and the junction held 9 bases outside the gene matches. The source material was peripheral blood, sampled 28 days after the second AZD1222 dose. The chain recombines TRBV9 with TRBJ2-3; 10 bases are a match to TRBD2. The source of this sequence is an adult who received the AZD1222 COVID-19 vaccine. The CDR3 reads CASSVKSGGASSDTQYF. CDR3 nucleotide sequence: TGTGCCAGCAGCGTAAAAAGCGGGGGGGCGTCCTCAGATACGCAGTATTTT.